Described below is a single T cell receptor (beta chain) sequence and its context. Antigen unknown. These data originate in a study of Graves' ophthalmopathy and Graves' hyperthyroidism. Study-wide context: At the time of initial diagnosis and before any treatment, peripheral blood was collected.

The germline gives CDR1 GTSNPN, CDR2 SVGIG (reference sequence). The CDR3 contains 18 residues. The junction had 17 bases not matched to a gene; V was cut back by 2 bases and J by 1 base. General study findings and limits: Blood repertoires reportedly contained most expanded thyroid clonotypes above 0.001 frequency.

As the template, RNA transcripts were used to amplify TCR beta CDR3 regions. Amplification began with first-round RT-PCR using HTBI primers, then second-round multiplex PCR was performed. MiXCR, applied by TCRdb to the multiplex PCR reads, yields one record per CDR3 protein. Found here are about 370,000 distinct CDR3 sequences, about 17% of them singletons; the top ten hold roughly 2.3%. The chain uses TRBV30 and TRBJ2-7, with 7 bases identical to TRBD1. This clonotype originated in an adult woman with stable Graves' hyperthyroidism. The material sequenced was peripheral blood. The CDR3 region has the DNA TGTGCCTGGAGTCCAAGTATAATTACAGGGGCCGAATCCTACGAGCAGTACTTC. Amino acid sequence: CAWSPSIITGAESYEQYF.